Below, 17 T cell receptor beta chains from the same sample are listed, as sequenced in a study of post-analysis software for immune sequencing data. Study outcomes and limitations: In patients, four to six TRBV segments were more frequent than in controls, with TRBV5-6, TRBV5-1 and TRBV20-1 among them.

These TCRs' antigens remain unknown. Carried by the TCR beta cDNA libraries were unique molecular identifiers. TCRdb re-derived calls from the PCR reads in MiXCR, one entry per CDR3 protein. The sample lists 700,000 to 900,000 distinct CDR3 sequences; about half were seen once. The sample consisted of blood. These receptors were collected from a girl between 5 and 17 years old with multiple sclerosis.

This clonotype was seen many times. The rearrangement joins TRBV20-1 to TRBJ2-3, with TRBD2 matching 12 bases. Germline V lookup: CDR1 DFQATT, CDR2 SNEGSKA (reference sequence). Trimming removed 6 bases from V and 5 bases from J; junction bases left unmatched: 9. The CDR3 consists of 15 residues. The CDR3 loop is CSALVLAGGGDTQYF. The CDR3, as DNA: TGCAGTGCCCTCGTTCTAGCGGGAGGGGGAGATACGCAGTATTTT.

The CDR3 sequence is CASRGGPRDPTYEQYF. In DNA form, the CDR3 reads TGTGCCAGCAGGGGGGGCCCCCGGGACCCAACCTACGAGCAGTACTTC. The chain combines TRBV5-6 with TRBJ2-7; the D call may be TRBD1 or TRBD2 (6 bases each). The CDR3 is 16 amino acids. The germline CDR1 and CDR2 sequences are SGHDT and YYEEEE. The ends were cut back, 5 bases at V and 2 bases at J, with 20 bases in the middle.

This clonotype has more than one count but fewer than ten. The genes are TRBV12-3 or TRBV12-4 and TRBJ1-5; possibly TRBD1 for D (5 bases). The CDR3 loop spans 16 amino acids. The germline V and J ends were trimmed by 6 bases and 4 bases, with 19 bases remaining between them. In DNA, the CDR3 is TGTGCCAGCAGCCCGAAACAGGTTCTTTCGAATCAGCCCCAGCATTTT. Its translation is CASSPKQVLSNQPQHF.

This clonotype was seen more than once but under ten times. This chain connects TRBV7-9 to TRBJ1-5; a possible D gene is TRBD1 (5 bases). Looked up from germline, CDR1 is SEHNR and CDR2 is FQNEAQ (reference sequence). The CDR3 loop spans 17 amino acids. The germline V and J ends were trimmed by 1 base and 3 bases, with 16 bases remaining between them. CDR3 amino acids: CASSLVGTDSLNQPQHF. The CDR3 region has the DNA TGTGCCAGCAGCTTAGTCGGGACCGACAGTCTCAATCAGCCCCAGCATTTT. Based on the CDR3 plus reference TRBV7-9 and TRBJ1-5, the full variable domain is DTGVSQNPRHKITKRGQNVTFRCDPISEHNRLYWYRQTLGQGPEFLTYFQNEAQLEKSRLLSDRFSAERPKGSFSTLEIQRTEQGDSAMYLCASSLVGTDSLNQPQHFGDGTRLSIL.

V gene TRBV29-1 combines with J gene TRBJ2-2; D is uncertain. This CDR3 contains 13 residues. Germline loops: CDR1 SQVTM, CDR2 ANQGSEA. The V gene lost 4 bases and the J gene lost 2 bases, with 8 bases spanning the gap. The CDR3 sequence: CSVAPINTGELFF. The DNA of the CDR3 is TGCAGCGTTGCCCCCATAAACACCGGGGAGCTGTTTTTT.

The chain combines TRBV29-1 with TRBJ2-4; 7 bases match TRBD2. The closer fit of TRBJ2-7 to the DNA end suggests the J call may be wrong. Per the germline V gene, CDR1 is SQVTM and CDR2 is ANQGSEA. This CDR3 is built from 15 residues. CDR3 protein: CSVEGGEGPSTEQYF. The CDR3 DNA reads as TGCAGCGTTGAAGGAGGGGAGGGGCCAAGCACCGAGCAGTACTTC.

This chain connects TRBV12-3 or TRBV12-4 to TRBJ1-4, with TRBD1 as a possible D gene (6 bases). CDR3 length: 13 residues. V lost 6 bases, J lost 7 bases, and 12 bases lay in between. CDR3 DNA: TGTGCCAGCAGCCGCAGGGGCGGTGAAAAACTGTTTTTT. Amino acid sequence: CASSRRGGEKLFF.

This clonotype was seen more than once but under ten times. The chain couples TRBV20-1 to TRBJ2-7, with 9 bases aligning to TRBD1. Germline V gene lookup returns CDR1 DFQATT and CDR2 SNEGSKA (reference sequence). V was clipped by 3 bases and J by 2 bases; unmatched bases: 8. CDR3 size: 15 residues. The CDR3: CSASPPTGGAYEQYF. CDR3 nucleotides: TGCAGTGCTAGCCCCCCGACAGGGGGGGCCTACGAGCAGTACTTC.

The CDR3 bases are TGCGCCAGCAGCTTGCGGGCGGGAGGCACTAAGGGCAATGAGCAGTTCTTC. This gives the protein CASSLRAGGTKGNEQFF. The rearrangement uses TRBV5-1 and TRBJ2-1; 8 bases align to TRBD2. With 1 base clipped from V and 6 bases from J, the junction kept 12 bases outside the gene matches. The CDR3 is 17 amino acids. CDR1 is SGHRS, CDR2 YFSETQ, per germline.

A few counts support this clonotype. The chain is built from TRBV29-1 and TRBJ1-1; 7 bases are shared with TRBD1. The junction had 6 bases not matched to a gene; V was cut back by 6 bases and J by 8 bases. This CDR3 comprises 11 residues. Looked up from germline, CDR1 is SQVTM and CDR2 is ANQGSEA. The CDR3 sequence: CSVDRVVEAFF. As DNA, the CDR3 is TGCAGCGTCGACAGGGTAGTGGAAGCTTTCTTT.

In its sample, this clonotype was seen a few times. In DNA form, the CDR3 reads TGTGCCAGCAGCTTAGATATGGGCGCTGAAGCTTTCTTT. Translation: CASSLDMGAEAFF. The chain recombines TRBV7-6 with TRBJ1-1; D is unclear. The V and J ends lost 1 base and 6 bases respectively, with 9 bases between them. The CDR3 contains 13 residues. CDR1 is SGHVS and CDR2 is FNYEAQ in the germline V gene.

The chain carries TRBV29-1 and TRBJ1-1; maybe TRBD1 (5 bases). Per the germline V gene, CDR1 is SQVTM and CDR2 is ANQGSEA. V lost 7 bases and J 14 bases, leaving 23 bases between the germline ends. There are 12 residues in the CDR3. The CDR3 is CSGRDSYTGAFF. The CDR3 nucleotides are TGCAGCGGCCGGGACTCCTACACTGGAGCCTTCTTT.

About this clonotype itself: A read error may account for a junction end that differs from germline. The gene calls are TRBV12-3 or TRBV12-4 and TRBJ2-7, with D hard to call. The CDR3 runs to 12 residues. The CDR3 sequence: CASKGSSSEQYF. The CDR3 DNA sequence: TGTGCCAGCAAAGGCTCCTCCTCCGAGCAGTACTTC.

V usage is TRBV6-1 and J usage is TRBJ1-5; a possible D gene is TRBD1 (5 bases). The V end was cut by 6 bases, the J end by 5 bases, with 14 bases between. CDR1 and CDR2 from the germline V gene are MNHNS and SASEGT. This CDR3 region has 14 residues. CDR3 amino acids: CASRGILGDQPQHF. The CDR3 DNA follows: TGTGCCAGCAGGGGAATCTTAGGGGATCAGCCCCAGCATTTT.

There are a few counts of this clonotype. V usage is TRBV20-1 and J usage is TRBJ1-2; 7 positions agree with TRBD1. The CDR3 spans 14 residues. CDR1 and CDR2 (germline): DFQATT, SNEGSKA (reference sequence). J lost 0 bases, V lost 3 bases, and 4 bases had no gene match. The chain's CDR3 is CSASPGTANYGYTF. The CDR3 DNA sequence: TGCAGTGCTAGCCCCGGGACAGCTAACTATGGCTACACCTTC.

The chain links TRBV27 to TRBJ2-7, with a possible D match to TRBD1 (8 bases). V was shortened by 6 bases and J by 10 bases, with 34 bases between the two germline ends. CDR1 is MNHEY and CDR2 is SMNVEV in the germline V gene (reference sequence). The CDR3 is 18 residues long. The CDR3 coding sequence is TGTGCCAGCAGAAAATCGGACAGGGCGGCTAGCGGAGGTAGAGCCCAGTACTTC. Protein: CASRKSDRAASGGRAQYF.

The chain recombines TRBV5-6 with TRBJ2-3; 7 nucleotides align to TRBD1. The junction had 3 bases not matched to a gene; V was cut back by 5 bases and J by 0 bases. Germline V gene lookup returns CDR1 SGHDT and CDR2 YYEEEE. This CDR3 spans 14 amino acids. CDR3 loop: CASRPQGSTDTQYF. DNA of the CDR3: TGTGCCAGCAGACCACAGGGGAGCACAGATACGCAGTATTTT.